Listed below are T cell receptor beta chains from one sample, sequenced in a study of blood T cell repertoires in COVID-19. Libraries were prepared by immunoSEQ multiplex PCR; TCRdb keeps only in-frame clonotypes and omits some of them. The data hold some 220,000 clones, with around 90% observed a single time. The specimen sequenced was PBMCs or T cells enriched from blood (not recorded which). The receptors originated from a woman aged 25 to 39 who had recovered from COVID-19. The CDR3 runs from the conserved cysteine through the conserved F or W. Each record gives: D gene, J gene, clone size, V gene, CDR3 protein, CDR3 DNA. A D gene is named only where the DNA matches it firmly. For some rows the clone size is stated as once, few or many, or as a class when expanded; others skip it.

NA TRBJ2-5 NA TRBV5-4 CASRSGTNQETQYF TGTGCCAGCAGGTCCGGGACAAACCAAGAGACCCAGTACTTC
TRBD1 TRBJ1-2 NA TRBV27 CASSWRQGTYGYTF TGTGCCAGCAGTTGGAGACAGGGGACTTACGGCTACACCTTC
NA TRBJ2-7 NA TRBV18 CASSPYQGYEQYF TGTGCCAGCTCACCGTATCAGGGCTACGAGCAGTACTTC
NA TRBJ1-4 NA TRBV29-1 CSVELQATNEKLFF TGCAGCGTTGAACTACAGGCAACTAATGAAAAACTGTTTTTT
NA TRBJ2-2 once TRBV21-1 CASSFSVKGELFF TGTGCCAGCAGCTTTTCAGTCAAAGGGGAGCTGTTTTTT
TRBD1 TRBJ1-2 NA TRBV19 CASSHRDRATNYGYTF TGTGCCAGTAGTCACCGGGACAGGGCCACTAACTATGGCTACACCTTC
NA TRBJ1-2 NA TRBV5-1 CASRGEIYGYTF TGCGCCAGCCGAGGCGAGATCTATGGCTACACCTTC
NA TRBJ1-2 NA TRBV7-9 CASSLALQNYGYTF TGTGCCAGCAGCTTAGCCCTACAGAACTATGGCTACACCTTC
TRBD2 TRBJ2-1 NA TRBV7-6 CASSFNYPGVSTGGRSYNEQFF TGTGCCAGCAGCTTCAACTACCCGGGGGTTTCGACGGGGGGAAGGTCCTACAATGAGCAGTTCTTC
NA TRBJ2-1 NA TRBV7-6 CASSLALVSSYNEQFF TGTGCCAGCAGCTTAGCGCTCGTGAGCTCCTACAATGAGCAGTTCTTC
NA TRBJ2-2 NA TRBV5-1 CASSLVTETGELFF TGCGCCAGCAGCTTGGTGACAGAAACCGGGGAGCTGTTTTTT
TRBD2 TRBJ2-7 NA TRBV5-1 CASSKLAGGSSYEQYF TGCGCCAGCAGCAAACTAGCGGGGGGGAGCTCCTACGAGCAGTACTTC
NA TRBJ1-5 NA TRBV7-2 CASSLQQGTNQPQHF TGTGCCAGCAGCTTACAACAGGGTACCAATCAGCCCCAGCATTTT
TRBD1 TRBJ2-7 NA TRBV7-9 CASSLETRTGVFEQYF TGTGCCAGCAGCTTAGAAACGAGGACAGGGGTATTTGAGCAGTACTTC
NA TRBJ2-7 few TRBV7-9 CASSSHPTGEVLSYEQYF TGTGCCAGCAGCTCCCACCCCACCGGGGAGGTCCTCTCCTACGAGCAGTACTTC
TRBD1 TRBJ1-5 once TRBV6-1 CASSDRGQGGRWSQHF TGTGCCAGCAGTGACCGCGGACAGGGGGGACGATGGTCCCAGCATTTT
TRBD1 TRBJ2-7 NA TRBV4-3 CASSQGGTGGEQYF TGCGCCAGCAGCCAAGGCGGGACAGGGGGCGAGCAGTACTTC
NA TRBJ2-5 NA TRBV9 CASSVLSGEATETQYF TGTGCCAGCAGCGTATTGTCCGGGGAGGCTACAGAGACCCAGTACTTC
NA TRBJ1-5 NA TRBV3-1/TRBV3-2 CASSQDRGYNQPQHF TGTGCCAGCAGCCAAGATCGAGGGTACAATCAGCCCCAGCATTTT
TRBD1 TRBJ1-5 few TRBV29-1 CSVSSGTGSQPQHF TGCAGCGTGAGTTCCGGGACAGGGAGTCAGCCCCAGCATTTT
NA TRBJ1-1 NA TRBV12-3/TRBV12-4 CASSFFRESEAFF TGTGCCAGCAGTTTCTTTCGAGAGAGTGAAGCTTTCTTT
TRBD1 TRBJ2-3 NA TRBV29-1 CSVGPQGAIDTQYF TGCAGCGTTGGTCCGCAGGGGGCTATAGATACGCAGTATTTT
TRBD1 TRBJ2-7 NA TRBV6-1 CASSEMDRAYEQYF TGTGCCAGCAGTGAAATGGACAGGGCCTACGAGCAGTACTTC
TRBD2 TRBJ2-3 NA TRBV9 CASSTVVQRGSDTQYF TGTGCCAGCAGCACAGTAGTTCAGCGGGGGTCAGATACGCAGTATTTT
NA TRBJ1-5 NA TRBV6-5 CASQGWGNQPQHF TGTGCCAGCCAGGGATGGGGCAATCAGCCCCAGCATTTT
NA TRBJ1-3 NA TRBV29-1 CSVASGFGNTIYF TGCAGCGTTGCGTCAGGGTTTGGAAACACCATATATTTT
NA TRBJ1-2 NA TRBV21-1 CASSKKQRQGNGYTF TGTGCCAGCAGCAAGAAGCAAAGACAGGGTAATGGCTACACCTTC
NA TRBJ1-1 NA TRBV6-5 CASRYYGQSNTEAFF TGTGCCAGCAGGTACTACGGACAGTCCAACACTGAAGCTTTCTTT
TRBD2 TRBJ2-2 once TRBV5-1 CASSFSTGGTNTGELFF TGCGCCAGCAGCTTCTCAACGGGGGGAACGAACACCGGGGAGCTGTTTTTT
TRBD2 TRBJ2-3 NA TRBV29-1 CSVSHSLAGTDTQYF TGCAGCGTAAGTCATAGTCTAGCGGGGACAGATACGCAGTATTTT
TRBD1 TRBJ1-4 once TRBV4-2 CASSQWRQGPEKLFF TGTGCCAGCAGCCAATGGAGACAGGGGCCCGAAAAACTGTTTTTT
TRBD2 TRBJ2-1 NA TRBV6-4 CASSDGGGTLSSYNEQFF TGTGCCAGCAGTGATGGCGGGGGGACCCTAAGCTCCTACAATGAGCAGTTCTTC
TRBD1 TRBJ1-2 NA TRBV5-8 CASSFGIMGQGRSAYGYTF TGTGCCAGCAGCTTCGGGATTATGGGACAGGGGCGTTCCGCCTATGGCTACACCTTC
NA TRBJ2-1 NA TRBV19 CASSPPRGGYNEQFF TGTGCCAGTAGTCCCCCTCGGGGTGGCTACAATGAGCAGTTCTTC
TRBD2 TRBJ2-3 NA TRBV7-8 CASSFLGTSSTDTQYF TGTGCCAGCAGCTTCCTTGGGACTAGCTCCACAGATACGCAGTATTTT
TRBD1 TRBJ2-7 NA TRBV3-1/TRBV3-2 CASSQEGQGGSEQYF TGTGCCAGCAGCCAAGAGGGACAGGGGGGATCCGAGCAGTACTTC
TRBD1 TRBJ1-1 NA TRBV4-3 CASSQGRGTEAFF TGCGCCAGCAGCCAAGGCAGGGGGACCGAAGCTTTCTTT
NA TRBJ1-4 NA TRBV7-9 CASSLATTTNEKLFF TGTGCCAGCAGCTTAGCGACAACAACTAATGAAAAACTGTTTTTT
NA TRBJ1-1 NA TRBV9 CASSARDRNTEAFF TGTGCCAGCAGCGCAAGAGACAGGAACACTGAAGCTTTCTTT
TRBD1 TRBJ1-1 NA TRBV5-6 CASSLNPDRGTEAFF TGTGCCAGCAGCTTGAACCCTGACAGGGGAACTGAAGCTTTCTTT
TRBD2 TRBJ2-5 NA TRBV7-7 CASSLEGLVTETQYF TGTGCCAGCAGCTTAGAAGGACTAGTGACGGAGACCCAGTACTTC
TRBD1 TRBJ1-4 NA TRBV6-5 CASRRTGGTNEKLFF TGTGCCAGCAGGAGGACAGGGGGAACTAATGAAAAACTGTTTTTT
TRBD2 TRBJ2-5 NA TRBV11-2 CASSLDGGLTTLPETQYF TGTGCCAGCAGCTTAGATGGGGGACTAACTACCCTACCGGAGACCCAGTACTTC
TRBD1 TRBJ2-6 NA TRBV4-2 CASSPQGENTGANVLTF TGTGCCAGCAGCCCCCAGGGGGAGAACACTGGGGCCAACGTCCTGACTTTC
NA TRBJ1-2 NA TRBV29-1 CSYSEPLNNYGYTF TGCAGCTACTCGGAGCCGCTCAATAACTATGGCTACACCTTC
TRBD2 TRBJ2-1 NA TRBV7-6 CASSPPGGSAYNEQFF TGTGCCAGCAGCCCCCCGGGAGGGAGCGCCTACAATGAGCAGTTCTTC
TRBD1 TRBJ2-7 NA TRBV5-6 CASSHGTAYEQYF TGTGCCAGCAGCCATGGGACAGCCTACGAGCAGTACTTC